The source of this TCR beta chain is a study of T-cell memory formation after mild COVID-19. About the study: Largely donor-specific sequence clusters came from a couple of donors. Study findings and constraints: Clones that got smaller from day 15 to 85 had even CD4/CD8, while clones growing later tipped toward CD4+. The CD4+ clones that contracted clustered mainly within CM and EM, and the CD8+ clones concentrated in EMRA.

The CDR3 totals 9 residues. Germline V gene data show CDR1 as SEHNR and CDR2 as FQNEAQ (reference sequence). On this clonotype: Antigen specificity is unknown. Germline and junction disagree at one end, which may indicate a read error.

TCRdb processed the 5' RACE reads anew with MiXCR; each CDR3 protein has one entry. The sample holds 300,000 to 350,000 distinct CDR3 sequences, more than 13% seen once. This TCR came from a man younger than 35 who had mild COVID-19 (a few samples of this study predate the infection). Cell type and time point are not known. Source material: PBMCs or a T cell subset sorted from them (not recorded which). The genes are TRBV7-9 and TRBJ1-1; D ambiguous. CDR3 protein: CAGGTEAFF. The CDR3 nucleotides read TGCGCTGGTGGCACTGAAGCTTTCTTT.